Below are 30 T cell receptor beta chains sequenced from a single sample in a study of cytomegalovirus exposure and HLA in healthy donors. The PCR contained 60 Vbeta and 13 Jbeta primers. Assay used: immunoSEQ multiplex PCR; TCRdb lists only in-frame clones, some missing. The top ten clones hold around 5.2% of a sample with some 110,000 clones, around 77% of them seen once. The sample comprised PBMCs. These receptors were obtained from a man aged 45-65 years in good health and CMV-seropositive.

The chain carries TRBV5-1 and TRBJ1-2; 7 bases agree with TRBD1. Germline V CDR1 and CDR2: SGHRS, YFSETQ. CDR3 length equals 15 residues. V shed 4 bases, J shed 1 base, and the junction held 7 bases outside the gene matches. The CDR3 DNA is TGCGCCAGCAGCGATGGGACAGCTATTAACTATGGCTACACCTTC. Its translation: CASSDGTAINYGYTF.

The chain has TRBV28 and TRBJ1-2; no clear D gene. CDR3 length equals 16 residues. The V end was cut by 6 bases, the J end by 1 base, with 18 bases between. Per germline, CDR1 MDHEN and CDR2 SYDVKM. The CDR3 DNA is TGTGCCAGCAGCTCCCCACGTTACACCCTTAACTATGGCTACACCTTC. It codes for CASSSPRYTLNYGYTF.

This chain joins TRBV6-1 and TRBJ2-5; 8 nucleotides line up with TRBD2. CDR1 is MNHNS, CDR2 SASEGT, per germline. CDR3 length equals 15 residues. Trimming at V came to 8 bases and at J to 2 bases, leaving 10 bases not matched to a gene. CDR3 loop: CASGAGLADQETQYF. The CDR3 nucleotides read TGTGCCAGCGGAGCAGGACTAGCAGATCAAGAGACCCAGTACTTC.

The chain recombines TRBV19 with TRBJ2-5; the D gene is possibly TRBD2 (6 bases). The CDR3 is made up of 13 amino acids. V gave up 4 bases and J gave up 5 bases, with 11 bases separating them. CDR1 LNHDA and CDR2 SQIVND come from the germline V gene (reference sequence). DNA of the CDR3: TGTGCCAGTAGTACGGCTAGCGTGGAGACCCAGTACTTC. The encoded protein is CASSTASVETQYF.

This chain uses TRBV9 with TRBJ1-1; perhaps TRBD1 as D (5 bases). V was pared by 0 bases and J by 1 base, with 7 bases between. The CDR3 spans 14 residues. The germline CDR1 and CDR2 sequences are SGDLS and YYNGEE. The CDR3 loop reads CASSVAGQNTEAFF. CDR3 nucleotide sequence: TGTGCCAGCAGCGTAGCCGGACAGAACACTGAAGCTTTCTTT.

The V call is TRBV6-5, the J call TRBJ2-3; TRBD1 aligns across 7 bases. This CDR3 contains 15 residues. J was trimmed by 5 bases and V by 6 bases; bases with no gene match: 11. The germline V gene has CDR1 MNHEY and CDR2 SVGAGI. CDR3 residues: CASRRGTAQGDTQYF. DNA of the CDR3: TGTGCCAGCAGAAGAGGGACAGCTCAGGGAGATACGCAGTATTTT.

The chain joins TRBV5-1 to TRBJ2-5; D gene unclear. V gave up 0 bases and J gave up 1 base, with 7 bases separating them. Germline-derived CDR1 and CDR2 are SGHRS and YFSETQ. This CDR3 has 14 amino acids. CDR3 nucleotide sequence: TGCGCCAGCAGCTTGGGAAGCACCCAAGAGACCCAGTACTTC. This translates into CASSLGSTQETQYF.

The chain links TRBV6-5 to TRBJ2-7, with 7 bases matching TRBD1. The ends lost 8 bases at V and 2 bases at J; junction bases unmatched: 9. Germline V gene data show CDR1 as MNHEY and CDR2 as SVGAGI. The CDR3 runs 14 residues. In nucleotides, the CDR3 is TGTGCCAGCGGTCGACAGGGTACGACCTACGAGCAGTACTTC. Protein sequence: CASGRQGTTYEQYF.

The chain couples TRBV30 to TRBJ1-4; D remains ambiguous. Trimming shortened V by 1 base and J by 8 bases, and 8 bases separated the two germline ends. CDR1 and CDR2 (germline): GTSNPN, SVGIG (reference sequence). The CDR3 consists of 12 residues. CDR3 region: CAWSGGSEKLFF. CDR3 in DNA: TGTGCCTGGAGTGGCGGGAGCGAAAAACTGTTTTTT.

The V gene is TRBV28, the J gene TRBJ2-7, with TRBD1 matching over 10 bases. V shed 4 bases and J 5 bases; nucleotides not matched to a gene: 8. Germline values: CDR1 MDHEN, CDR2 SYDVKM. The CDR3 runs to 15 residues. CDR3 bases: TGTGCCAGCAGTTCCGGACAGGGGGGACGGGACGAGCAGTACTTC. The encoded protein is CASSSGQGGRDEQYF.

CDR3 bases: TGTGCCAGCAGCCGGGACTCTGGAAACACCATATATTTT. It is translated as CASSRDSGNTIYF. The V and J genes are TRBV2 and TRBJ1-3; D is uncertain. The CDR3 has 13 amino acids. V was clipped by 6 bases and J by 0 bases, with 6 bases between them. Germline V gene sequence: CDR1 SNHLY, CDR2 FYNNEI.

This clone was seen a few times. The genes are TRBV7-2 and TRBJ2-1; a possible D gene is TRBD2 (6 bases). This CDR3 contains 16 residues. In germline, CDR1 is SGHTA, CDR2 FQGNSA. V was pared by 1 base and J by 0 bases, with 10 bases between. Here the CDR3 reads CASSLGGGASYNEQFF. The CDR3, as DNA: TGTGCCAGCAGCTTAGGGGGCGGGGCCTCCTACAATGAGCAGTTCTTC.

This clone was seen ten or more times. The V call is TRBV7-9, the J call TRBJ2-2; 11 positions match TRBD1. Germline lookup yields CDR1 SEHNR and CDR2 FQNEAQ (reference sequence). The length of the CDR3 is 15 residues. Trimming cost V 5 bases and J 5 bases; bases outside gene matches: 4. The CDR3 reads CASSLGQGVTGELFF. The CDR3 DNA is TGTGCCAGCAGCCTGGGACAGGGGGTAACCGGGGAGCTGTTTTTT.

The genes are TRBV5-4 and TRBJ2-7; D remains unclear. The CDR3 spans 13 residues. Germline V CDR1 and CDR2: SGHNT, YYREEE (reference sequence). Between the trimmed V and J ends, which lost 0 bases and 9 bases, there was a span of 13 bases. Here the CDR3 DNA reads TGTGCCAGCAGCTTGGAATCTTCCTCCGTGCAGTACTTC. Its protein product is CASSLESSSVQYF.

The chain carries TRBV19 and TRBJ1-1; no firm D call. Trimming pared 4 bases from V and 4 bases from J, leaving 10 bases between. CDR1 and CDR2 from the germline V gene are LNHDA and SQIVND (reference sequence). The CDR3 contains 13 residues. The CDR3 protein is CASSKPLLTEAFF. In DNA form, the CDR3 reads TGTGCCAGTAGTAAGCCCTTACTCACTGAAGCTTTCTTT.

CDR3 in DNA: TGTGCGAGCGGGAGGACCGGGGAGCTGTTTTTT. Encoded protein: CASGRTGELFF. The chain employs TRBV2 and TRBJ2-2; TRBD2 matches 9 bases. The CDR3 is 11 amino acids. The germline V gene has CDR1 SNHLY and CDR2 FYNNEI.

The chain employs TRBV5-1 and TRBJ1-6; no reliable D call. Germline V gene data show CDR1 as SGHRS and CDR2 as YFSETQ. With 0 bases removed from V and 10 bases from J, the gap between germline ends came to 11 bases. This CDR3 comprises 14 residues. CDR3 nucleotide sequence: TGCGCCAGCAGCTTGGGGCAGGTAGAGTCACCCCTCCACTTT. Translation: CASSLGQVESPLHF.

V gene TRBV2 combines with J gene TRBJ1-2; D is unclear. CDR1 and CDR2 (germline): SNHLY, FYNNEI. CDR3 length: 14 residues. V was clipped by 4 bases and J by 5 bases, with 14 bases between them. CDR3 loop: CASSVLGSEYGYTF. As DNA, the CDR3 is TGTGCCAGCAGTGTACTGGGGAGTGAGTATGGCTACACCTTC.

In its sample, this clone was seen once. One end of the junction fails to match germline, which may point to a read error. This chain uses TRBV7-2 with TRBJ2-7, with 11 bases lining up with TRBD1. The length of the CDR3 is 16 residues. Germline V CDR1 and CDR2: SGHTA, FQGNSA. As DNA, the CDR3 is TGTGCCAGCAGATTAGGACAGGGGGCGAGGGTCGGCGAGCAGTACTTC. It translates to CASRLGQGARVGEQYF.

This clone was seen a few times. The V gene is TRBV7-9, the J gene TRBJ1-1; D remains unclear. Between the trimmed V and J ends, which lost 7 bases and 0 bases, there was a span of 9 bases. The V gene's germline CDR1 is SEHNR and CDR2 FQNEAQ (reference sequence). The CDR3 spans 13 residues. CDR3: CASNPGLNTEAFF. The CDR3 DNA follows: TGTGCCAGCAACCCTGGGCTGAACACTGAAGCTTTCTTT.

The chain combines TRBV4-2 with TRBJ1-2; 7 nucleotides line up with TRBD1. The CDR3 covers 15 residues. The V and J ends lost 0 bases and 5 bases, in that order; junction bases with no gene match: 6. The germline gives CDR1 LGHNA, CDR2 YNFKEQ. The CDR3 here is CASSQDATGRYGYTF. CDR3 bases: TGTGCCAGCAGCCAAGACGCGACAGGGAGATATGGCTACACCTTC.

Written as DNA, the CDR3 is TGTGCCAGCAGCTTGGTTGGGCGGGGGGGCCGGGAGACCCAGTACTTC. Translating gives CASSLVGRGGRETQYF. V usage is TRBV5-4 and J usage is TRBJ2-5, with 9 bases that match TRBD2. Trimming took 0 bases from V and 5 from J; bases not matched to a gene: 8. Germline V gives CDR1 SGHNT, CDR2 YYREEE (reference sequence). CDR3 length equals 16 residues.

This clone was seen only a few times. The CDR3 nucleotides are TGTGCCAGCAGCGGCGCCATGAACACTGAAGCTTTCTTT. Translated, it gives CASSGAMNTEAFF. The J gene is TRBJ1-1, the V gene TRBV9; D not resolved. CDR3 length equals 13 residues. V gave up 3 bases and J gave up 0 bases, with 6 bases separating them. Germline V CDR1 and CDR2: SGDLS, YYNGEE.

The J gene is TRBJ1-3, the V gene TRBV11-2, with D possibly TRBD1 on 5 matching bases. The germline gives CDR1 SGHAT, CDR2 FQNNGV. CDR3 length: 14 residues. With 7 bases removed from V and 0 bases from J, the gap between germline ends came to 10 bases. CDR3 in amino acids: CASIQGSSGNTIYF. The CDR3 DNA reads as TGTGCCAGCATTCAGGGCAGCTCTGGAAACACCATATATTTT.

The chain combines TRBV15 with TRBJ2-2, with 10 bases aligning to TRBD1. The CDR3 is 14 amino acids. Trimming removed 3 bases from V and 6 bases from J; junction bases left unmatched: 1. Germline V gene sequence: CDR1 LNHNV, CDR2 YYDKDF (reference sequence). CDR3 nucleotide sequence: TGTGCCACCAGCAGGGACAGGGGGGCCGGGGAGCTGTTTTTT. Translating it yields CATSRDRGAGELFF.

This rearrangement joins TRBV5-4 to TRBJ2-5; 9 bases map to TRBD2. V was clipped by 2 bases and J by 7 bases; unmatched bases: 6. Germline CDR1 reads SGHNT; CDR2 reads YYREEE (reference sequence). CDR3 length: 14 residues. CDR3 sequence: CASSLAGGAGTQYF. In nucleotides, the CDR3 is TGTGCCAGCAGCTTAGCGGGAGGCGCGGGGACCCAGTACTTC.

The chain is built from TRBV6-5 and TRBJ1-1; 7 bases are a match to TRBD1. The CDR3 extends over 15 amino acids. The V gene's germline CDR1 is MNHEY and CDR2 SVGAGI. V lost 6 bases to trimming and J lost 4 bases; unmatched junction nucleotides: 11. The CDR3 region has the DNA TGTGCCAGCAGCCTTACCCCCCAGGGGGGCACTGAAGCTTTCTTT. Translation gives CASSLTPQGGTEAFF.

This clone was observed a single time. The V gene is TRBV9, the J gene TRBJ2-1, with unresolved D. In germline, CDR1 is SGDLS, CDR2 YYNGEE. The V end was cut by 5 bases, the J end by 1 base, with 7 bases between. CDR3 length equals 13 residues. CDR3 amino acids: CASSLTSYNEQFF. The CDR3 DNA sequence: TGTGCCAGCAGTTTGACATCCTACAATGAGCAGTTCTTC.

The J gene is TRBJ1-2, the V gene TRBV6-1; the D gene is possibly TRBD1 (6 bases). The CDR3 is made up of 15 amino acids. Germline V gives CDR1 MNHNS, CDR2 SASEGT. V lost 6 bases and J 7 bases, leaving 21 bases between the germline ends. The CDR3 nucleotides read TGTGCCAGCAGCGTTAAAGCCGGGGGGGCCGGTGGCTACACCTTC. This encodes CASSVKAGGAGGYTF.

The chain recombines TRBV30 with TRBJ1-3; D possibly corresponds to TRBD1 (6 bases). The CDR3 is 16 residues long. V lost 2 bases and J lost 0, with 14 bases in between. Germline CDR1 reads GTSNPN; CDR2 reads SVGIG (reference sequence). The chain's CDR3 is CAWSPRDNFSGNTIYF. The CDR3 nucleotides read TGTGCCTGGAGTCCCCGGGACAACTTCTCTGGAAACACCATATATTTT.